Sequencing of this T cell receptor beta chain was carried out in a study of shared clonotypes between healthy human individuals. Study-wide results and caveats: Enrolling few donors narrowed the genetic and exposure-history diversity that was represented.

Trimming stripped 1 base from V and 6 bases from J, with 14 bases between. The germline gives CDR1 SGHRS, CDR2 YFSETQ. There are 15 residues in the CDR3. For unsorted samples, genomic DNA was extracted from tens of millions of PBMCs. Amplification in unsorted PBMC replicate PCRs started from 250 to 350 ng DNA, which equals some 30,000 T cell genomes. Libraries were prepared by immunoSEQ multiplex PCR; TCRdb keeps only in-frame clonotypes and omits some of them. The sample records 400,000 to 600,000 clones, more than 75% being singletons. Worth noting for this clone: The antigen remains unidentified.

This chain uses TRBV5-1 with TRBJ2-1; D is tentatively TRBD1 or TRBD2 (5 bases each). This receptor was obtained from a woman in her thirties or forties in good health. Some clones in this sample may be carry-over from other donors' samples. Input material: PBMCs. CDR3 nucleotides: TGCGCCAGCAGCTTGTTTATCGGTGGGGGCAATGAGCAGTTCTTC. Protein sequence: CASSLFIGGGNEQFF.